This TCR beta chain is from a study of T cell responses to AZD1222 COVID-19 vaccine. V was shortened by 1 base and J by 3 bases, with 16 bases between the two germline ends. This CDR3 contains 16 residues. The V gene's germline CDR1 is LNHNV and CDR2 YYDKDF (reference sequence). The table came from immunoSEQ multiplex PCR; TCRdb's copy has only in-frame clones and leaves some out. The sample comprises hundreds of thousands of clones, 90% to 95% of which are singletons, and 0.5% to 0.7% rests with the top ten. Study-wide results and limits: A reported finding is that nearly half of spike-specific TCRs target unmutated variant regions. Most donors were white British and more were female, and clonal diversity was possibly underestimated.

In regard to this clone: Its antigen remains unknown.

Here the sequenced sample was peripheral blood, taken 28 days after the second AZD1222 dose. The clonotype was recovered from an adult who received the AZD1222 COVID-19 vaccine. The chain employs TRBV15 and TRBJ2-7, with D possibly TRBD1 on 6 matching bases. CDR3 bases: TGTGCCACCAGCAGAGCTCGGACAGCCCTGGACTACGAGCAGTACTTC. Translated: CATSRARTALDYEQYF.